This TCR beta chain stems from a study of blood T cells in healthy people across ages. Alongside a J-beta primer mix, a sample-barcoded 5' primer served in a second PCR lasting about 7 to 11 cycles. TCRdb ran MiXCR on the 5' RACE reads and lists one entry per CDR3 protein. This table holds some 850,000 distinct CDR3 sequences, about a quarter found once. Healthy Russian Caucasian donors spanned ages about 6 to 95 years. There are a few counts of this clonotype. V was shortened by 6 bases and J by 3 bases, with 12 bases between the two germline ends. From germline, CDR1 is SEHNR and CDR2 FQNEAQ (reference sequence). CDR3 length: 14 residues. This sample was shared with a second study, whose subject was T cells of mothers and their children. This second study notes: Inherited differences only slightly affect thymic shaping of TCR recombination output. Detection of persistent microchimeric T cell clones did not occur.

Sequenced: blood. The sequence was collected from a boy aged 5-17 years in good health. The gene calls are TRBV7-9 and TRBJ1-5; a weak D match, TRBD1 (6 bases). The CDR3: CASSRGQTNQPQHF. CDR3 bases: TGTGCCAGCAGTAGAGGACAGACCAATCAGCCCCAGCATTTT.